A selection of T cell receptor beta chains follows, all from one sample in a study of blood T cells in healthy people across ages. TCRdb processed the 5' RACE reads anew with MiXCR; each CDR3 protein has one entry. This sample has around 500,000 distinct CDR3 sequences, with roughly 48% found just once. Sequences were obtained from blood. These receptor sequences come from a man older than 75 in good health. The CDR3 runs from the conserved cysteine through the conserved F or W. Each record gives: D gene, V gene, clone size, J gene, CDR3 DNA, CDR3 protein. The D gene is left open where the match is weak. Expanded clones get a size class; other rows say once, few or many, or leave the size out.

TRBD2	TRBV5-1	-	TRBJ2-3	TGCGCCAGCAGCTTGGGACTAGCGGGAGCCCCCGGGAGCACAGATACGCAGTATTTT	CASSLGLAGAPGSTDTQYF
-	TRBV9	-	TRBJ2-2	TGTGCCAGCAGCCCGGTAGTTGAGGGAACAGGGGAGCTGTTTTTT	CASSPVVEGTGELFF
-	TRBV5-6	few	TRBJ2-1	TGTGCCAGCAGCTTTTCTAGCCCCTACAATGAGCAGTTCTTC	CASSFSSPYNEQFF
-	TRBV28	few	TRBJ2-5	TGTGCCAGCAGTCAGGAGTTTGCGGAGACCCAGTACTTC	CASSQEFAETQYF
-	TRBV3-1	-	TRBJ2-5	TGTGCCAGCAGCCATGGAGGACAGATGAACCAAGAGACCCAGTACTTC	CASSHGGQMNQETQYF
-	TRBV20-1	-	TRBJ2-1	TGCAGTGCCGCCACCGACAGGAACCACAATGAGCAGTTCTTC	CSAATDRNHNEQFF
-	TRBV7-2	-	TRBJ1-4	TGTGCCAGCAGCTCGATGGCGGGCGCAACTAATGAAAAACTGTTTTTT	CASSSMAGATNEKLFF
-	TRBV12-3/TRBV12-4	-	TRBJ2-7	TGTGTCAGCAGTTTGAACTCCCTGGACAGTGCCTACGAGCAGTACTTC	CVSSLNSLDSAYEQYF
TRBD2	TRBV6-5	-	TRBJ2-7	TGTGCCAGCAGTCGAACTAGCGGCATCTCCTACGAGCAGTACTTC	CASSRTSGISYEQYF
TRBD1	TRBV7-2	-	TRBJ1-2	TGTGCCAGCAGCGCCAGGACAGGGGACTATGGCTACACCTTC	CASSARTGDYGYTF
TRBD1	TRBV6-5	-	TRBJ2-6	TGTGCCAGCAGTCGACAGGGTTACTCTGGGGCCAACGTCCTGACTTTC	CASSRQGYSGANVLTF
-	TRBV6-6	-	TRBJ1-4	TGTGCCAGCAAACCGGGGCAGGGATACGAAAAACTGTTTTTT	CASKPGQGYEKLFF
-	TRBV3-1	-	TRBJ2-3	TGTGCCAGCAGCCAAGAAGGAGCAGGGCGGGGAGATACGCAGTATTTT	CASSQEGAGRGDTQYF
TRBD1	TRBV3-1	-	TRBJ1-4	TGTGCCAGCAGCCAAGGAAGGACAGGGCACGGTGAAAAACTGTTTTTT	CASSQGRTGHGEKLFF
TRBD2	TRBV12-3/TRBV12-4	once	TRBJ2-1	TGTGCCAGCAATCACCGGACTAGCGGGAAGTACAATGAGCAGTTCTTC	CASNHRTSGKYNEQFF
TRBD2	TRBV6-4	-	TRBJ2-1	TGTGCCAGCGGCGGGGGGGCTTACAATGAGCAGTTCTTC	CASGGGAYNEQFF
-	TRBV29-1	-	TRBJ2-1	TGCAGCGGCCTAACAGGGTACAATGAGCAGTTCTTC	CSGLTGYNEQFF
TRBD1	TRBV7-2	-	TRBJ2-7	TGTGCCAGCAGCTCACGGACAGGGGGCCTCTACGAGCAGTACTTC	CASSSRTGGLYEQYF
TRBD2	TRBV4-3	few	TRBJ2-3	TGCGCCAGCAGCCAAGGGGGGGAGGGAGATACGCAGTATTTT	CASSQGGEGDTQYF
-	TRBV6-5	few	TRBJ2-5	TGTGCCAGTATGAATCGAGGTCAAGAGACCCAGTACTTC	CASMNRGQETQYF
TRBD1	TRBV18	once	TRBJ1-1	TGTGCCAGCTCACCGGGACAGGGGGCAGGGAACACTGAAGCTTTCTTT	CASSPGQGAGNTEAFF
-	TRBV5-1	-	TRBJ2-1	TGCGCCAGCAGCGCCAGACCCGGGACCGGATACAATGAGCAGTTCTTC	CASSARPGTGYNEQFF
-	TRBV7-3	-	TRBJ2-2	TGTGCCAGCAGCCTTTGGTCGGGGAGCGGCGGGGAGCTGTTTTTT	CASSLWSGSGGELFF
-	TRBV6-2/TRBV6-3	-	TRBJ2-5	TGTGCCAGCGGATCAAACGGCGAGACCCAGTACTTC	CASGSNGETQYF
TRBD1	TRBV29-1	few	TRBJ2-1	TGCAGCGTTCACAGGGGCAATGAGCAGTTCTTC	CSVHRGNEQFF
TRBD1	TRBV7-2	-	TRBJ2-6	TGTGCCAACAAGCCCGGGACAGGCTCGAAAGGGGCCAACGTCCTGACTTTC	CANKPGTGSKGANVLTF
-	TRBV29-1	-	TRBJ2-2	TGCAGCACCGGACAGAACACCGGGGAGCTGTTTTTT	CSTGQNTGELFF
-	TRBV7-9	-	TRBJ2-5	TGTGCCAGCAGCTTAGTACGCCCGGCTATCCAAGAGACCCAGTACTTC	CASSLVRPAIQETQYF
TRBD1	TRBV4-3	-	TRBJ1-6	TGCGCCAGCAGCCGCCTCGGGACAGAGAATAATTCACCCCTCCACTTT	CASSRLGTENNSPLHF
-	TRBV4-2	few	TRBJ1-1	TGTGCCAGCAGCCAAGATAAAAACACTGAAGCTTTCTTT	CASSQDKNTEAFF
TRBD1	TRBV20-1	few	TRBJ1-2	TGCAGTGCTAGAAGGGACAGCAGCTATGGCTACACCTTC	CSARRDSSYGYTF
TRBD1	TRBV3-1	-	TRBJ1-2	TGTGCCAGCAGCTATCACTCGGACAGGGCCTATGGCTACACCTTC	CASSYHSDRAYGYTF
TRBD1	TRBV12-3/TRBV12-4	few	TRBJ2-7	TGTGCCAGCAGTTGGACAGGGGCAAACTACGAGCAGTACTTC	CASSWTGANYEQYF
-	TRBV7-8	-	TRBJ2-5	TGTGCCGGTGCCCGGTCGGGCCCCCTCAAGACCCAGTACTTC	CAGARSGPLKTQYF
TRBD1	TRBV29-1	-	TRBJ2-5	TGCAGCGTTGAAGATCAATCAGGGGGGTACTTC	CSVEDQSGGYF
TRBD1	TRBV7-2	many	TRBJ1-2	TGTGCCAGCAGTCAAGGGACAGGGAACTATGGCTACACCTTC	CASSQGTGNYGYTF
TRBD1	TRBV5-1	few	TRBJ2-5	TGCGCCAGCAGCCCACAGGGACAGGGGAGAGGAAAGTACTTC	CASSPQGQGRGKYF
-	TRBV10-3	-	TRBJ2-3	TGTGCCATCAGTGAGTGGGGAGTCGGGGGCACAGATACGCAGTATTTT	CAISEWGVGGTDTQYF
-	TRBV20-1	-	TRBJ2-5	TGCAGTGCTAGAGTCGGGGCCGTGAAGGAGACCCAGTACTTC	CSARVGAVKETQYF
-	TRBV5-1	many	TRBJ2-1	TGCGCCAGCAGCTTGGGTGGCAGTCGCTCCTACAATGAGCAGTTCTTC	CASSLGGSRSYNEQFF
TRBD1	TRBV11-2	-	TRBJ2-2	TGTGCCAGCAGCCCGGGGGACAGGGTGTCCACCGGGGAGCTGTTTTTT	CASSPGDRVSTGELFF
-	TRBV4-1	few	TRBJ2-7	TGCGCCAGCAGCCTCCGGGACTCTAGCTCCTACGAGCAGTACTTC	CASSLRDSSSYEQYF
-	TRBV12-3/TRBV12-4	few	TRBJ2-1	TGTGCCAGCACCTTTAGAGCAGGGCACAATGAGCAGTTCTTC	CASTFRAGHNEQFF